One and the same sample provided the 15 T cell receptor beta chains below, sequenced in a study of T cells in Graves' hyperthyroidism and ophthalmopathy. The source material, RNA transcripts, was used to amplify TCR beta CDR3 regions. HTBI primers were the set used in a first-round RT-PCR of the TCR CDR3. A single record per CDR3 protein comes from TCRdb applying MiXCR to the multiplex PCR reads. This sample has about 290,000 distinct CDR3 sequences, with approximately 17% found just once. Sequencing used blood. The receptors were sampled from a man aged 25 to 40 with Graves' hyperthyroidism.

The chain uses TRBV28 and TRBJ2-2; TRBD2 matches at 14 bases. Germline V lookup: CDR1 MDHEN, CDR2 SYDVKM. The CDR3 length is 17 residues. The V and J ends lost 6 bases and 5 bases, in that order; junction bases with no gene match: 8. CDR3 residues: CASSIQRLAGGTGELFF. Written as DNA, the CDR3 is TGTGCCAGCAGCATCCAACGACTAGCGGGAGGGACCGGGGAGCTGTTTTTT.

The sample holds many counts of this clonotype. V usage is TRBV29-1 and J usage is TRBJ2-5; 9 nucleotides align to TRBD1. In germline, CDR1 is SQVTM, CDR2 ANQGSEA. The V segment lost 6 bases and the J segment 6 bases; nucleotides outside the gene matches: 8. The CDR3 spans 13 residues. The CDR3 DNA reads TGCAGCGTCACCGGGACAGGGTGGCAGACCCAGTACTTC. Amino acids: CSVTGTGWQTQYF.

The chain combines TRBV6-5 with TRBJ2-7; TRBD2 agrees at 11 bases. The length of the CDR3 is 15 residues. Germline CDR1 and CDR2: MNHEY and SVGAGI. V lost 2 bases, J lost 2 bases, and 2 bases stayed unmatched. This CDR3 reads CASSYGLAGPYEQYF. CDR3 nucleotide sequence: TGTGCCAGCAGTTACGGACTAGCGGGCCCCTACGAGCAGTACTTC.

This clonotype has ten or more counts. The rearrangement joins TRBV7-2 to TRBJ2-7, with 7 bases that match TRBD2. The CDR3 totals 15 residues. The ends lost 2 bases at V and 0 bases at J; junction bases unmatched: 4. CDR1 is SGHTA, CDR2 FQGNSA, per germline. The CDR3 is CASSLTLAVSYEQYF. The CDR3 region has the DNA TGTGCCAGCAGCTTAACTCTAGCGGTCTCCTACGAGCAGTACTTC.

This clonotype was recorded many times. The chain links TRBV5-1 to TRBJ1-1, with D possibly being TRBD1 (6 bases). The CDR3 is 13 amino acids. CDR1 is SGHRS, CDR2 YFSETQ, per germline. Between the trimmed V and J ends, which lost 0 bases and 6 bases, there was a span of 9 bases. Here the CDR3 reads CASSLEGGAEAFF. The CDR3 nucleotides are TGCGCCAGCAGCTTGGAGGGGGGGGCTGAAGCTTTCTTT.

This clonotype was counted many times. The chain combines TRBV7-2 with TRBJ2-1; the D is unclear. Trimming took off 5 bases at V and 3 bases at J, with 14 bases between the two ends. The CDR3 consists of 15 residues. Germline loops: CDR1 SGHTA, CDR2 FQGNSA. Here the CDR3 DNA reads TGTGCCAGCAGCCGGCGGACCCCGGACTACAATGAGCAGTTCTTC. The encoded protein is CASSRRTPDYNEQFF.

This clonotype was picked up a small number of times. V and J are TRBV7-2 and TRBJ1-2; D uncertain. Germline V CDR1 and CDR2: SGHTA, FQGNSA. The V end was cut by 1 base, the J end by 4 bases, with 13 bases between. This CDR3 is built from 15 residues. The CDR3: CASSLGAGSGYGYTF. CDR3 nucleotide sequence: TGTGCCAGCAGCTTAGGGGCAGGATCGGGCTATGGCTACACCTTC.

This clonotype appeared a few times. The V and J genes are TRBV7-8 and TRBJ2-3; D gene uncertain. V lost 3 bases and J 0 bases, leaving 7 bases between the germline ends. The length of the CDR3 is 14 residues. Germline assignment: CDR1 SGHVS and CDR2 FQNEAQ. The CDR3 nucleotides are TGTGCCAGCAGCTTTACGCTTAGCACAGATACGCAGTATTTT. Encoded protein: CASSFTLSTDTQYF. Full variable domain (remainder filled in from reference TRBV7-8 and TRBJ2-3): GAGVSQSPRYKVAKRGQDVALRCDPISGHVSLFWYQQALGQGPEFLTYFQNEAQLDKSGLPSDRFFAERPEGSVSTLKIQRTQQEDSAVYLCASSFTLSTDTQYFGPGTRLTVL.

At least ten counts were recorded for this clonotype. The chain joins TRBV29-1 to TRBJ2-7; D gene unclear. The CDR3 has 14 amino acids. Between the trimmed V and J ends, which lost 3 bases and 0 bases, there was a span of 12 bases. The V gene's germline CDR1 is SQVTM and CDR2 ANQGSEA. CDR3 residues: CSVEWTESSYEQYF. As DNA, the CDR3 is TGCAGCGTTGAGTGGACCGAAAGCTCCTACGAGCAGTACTTC.

This clonotype was counted between two and nine times. CDR3 DNA sequence: TGTGCCACCAGTGATCCTAGGGGGTCGGGGGAGCAGTTCTTC. Protein: CATSDPRGSGEQFF. The J gene is TRBJ2-1, the V gene TRBV24-1, with D possibly matching TRBD1 (6 bases). Germline CDR1 reads KGHDR; CDR2 reads SFDVKD. The germline V and J ends were trimmed by 3 bases and 10 bases, with 15 bases remaining between them. The CDR3 runs to 14 residues.

The V gene is TRBV7-2, the J gene TRBJ2-3; 7 nucleotides match TRBD2. The germline CDR1 and CDR2 sequences are SGHTA and FQGNSA. There are 15 residues in the CDR3. The V and J ends lost 0 bases and 2 bases, in that order; junction bases with no gene match: 2. CDR3 in amino acids: CASSLALADTDTQYF. The CDR3 DNA reads as TGTGCCAGCAGCTTAGCCCTAGCGGACACAGATACGCAGTATTTT.

This clonotype was seen repeatedly, ten times or more. This CDR3 is CASSLGSGLLGNTEAFF. For the CDR3, the DNA is TGTGCCAGCAGCTTAGGTTCAGGCCTCCTAGGGAACACTGAAGCTTTCTTT. The chain combines TRBV11-2 with TRBJ1-1; D ambiguous. The CDR3 is 17 residues long. With 1 base removed from V and 1 base from J, the gap between germline ends came to 16 bases. Germline V CDR1 and CDR2: SGHAT, FQNNGV.

This clonotype was counted a single time. The chain recombines TRBV12-3 or TRBV12-4 with TRBJ1-4, with D possibly matching TRBD1 (5 bases). The germline V and J ends were trimmed by 2 bases and 8 bases, with 12 bases remaining between them. This CDR3 contains 14 residues. CDR3 nucleotide sequence: TGTGCCAGCAGTTTAACGGCAGGGTACGAAAAACTGTTTTTT. Protein: CASSLTAGYEKLFF.

The CDR3 sequence: CASSLRDVWAPTQYF. In DNA form, the CDR3 reads TGTGCCAGTAGCCTCCGGGACGTCTGGGCCCCTACGCAGTATTTT. The chain is built from TRBV19 and TRBJ2-3; either TRBD1 or TRBD2 may supply D (5 bases each). The CDR3 is 15 residues long. Germline values: CDR1 LNHDA, CDR2 SQIVND (reference sequence). V was trimmed by 6 bases and J by 8 bases, leaving 21 bases between them.

This clonotype showed up just a few times. V is TRBV10-3 and J is TRBJ2-3; D may correspond to TRBD1 or TRBD2 (7 bases each). This CDR3 has 14 amino acids. The germline V gene has CDR1 ENHRY and CDR2 SYGVKD. Trimming stripped 7 bases from V and 5 bases from J, with 16 bases between. This CDR3 is CAITQGGDRDTQYF. In DNA, the CDR3 is TGTGCCATCACCCAGGGGGGGGACCGAGATACGCAGTATTTT.